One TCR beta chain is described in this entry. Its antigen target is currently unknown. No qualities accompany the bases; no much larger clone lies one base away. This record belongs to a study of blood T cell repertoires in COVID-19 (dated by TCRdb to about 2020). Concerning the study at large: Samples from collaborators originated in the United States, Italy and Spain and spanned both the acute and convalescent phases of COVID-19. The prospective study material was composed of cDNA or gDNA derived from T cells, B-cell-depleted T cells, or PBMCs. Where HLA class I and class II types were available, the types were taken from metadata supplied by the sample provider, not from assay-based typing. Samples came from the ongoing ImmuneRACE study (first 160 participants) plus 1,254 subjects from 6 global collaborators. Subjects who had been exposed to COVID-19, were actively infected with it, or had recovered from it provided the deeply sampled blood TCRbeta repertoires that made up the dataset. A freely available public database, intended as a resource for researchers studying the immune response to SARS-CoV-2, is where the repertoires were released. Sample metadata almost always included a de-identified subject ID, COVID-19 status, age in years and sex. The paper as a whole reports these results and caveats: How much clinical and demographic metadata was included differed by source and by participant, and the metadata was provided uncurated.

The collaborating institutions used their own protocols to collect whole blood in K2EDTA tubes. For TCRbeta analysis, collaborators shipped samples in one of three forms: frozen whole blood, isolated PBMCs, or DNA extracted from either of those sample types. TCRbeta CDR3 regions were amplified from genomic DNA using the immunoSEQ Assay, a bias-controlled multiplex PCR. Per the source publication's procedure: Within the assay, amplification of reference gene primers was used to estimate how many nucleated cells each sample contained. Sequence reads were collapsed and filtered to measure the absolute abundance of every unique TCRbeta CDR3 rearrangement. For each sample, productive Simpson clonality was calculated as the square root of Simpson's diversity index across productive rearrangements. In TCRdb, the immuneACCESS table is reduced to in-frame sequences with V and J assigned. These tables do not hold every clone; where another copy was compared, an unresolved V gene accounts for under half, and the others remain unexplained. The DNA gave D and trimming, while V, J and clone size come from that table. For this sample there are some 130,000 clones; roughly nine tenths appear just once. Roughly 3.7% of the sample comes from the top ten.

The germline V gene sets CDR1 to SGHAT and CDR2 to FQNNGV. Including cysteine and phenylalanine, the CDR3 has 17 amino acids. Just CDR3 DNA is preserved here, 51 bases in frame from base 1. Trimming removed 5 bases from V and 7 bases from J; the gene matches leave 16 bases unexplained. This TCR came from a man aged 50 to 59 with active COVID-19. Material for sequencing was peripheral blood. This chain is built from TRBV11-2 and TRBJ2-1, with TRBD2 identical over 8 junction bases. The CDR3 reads CASSPGGAGEIFNEQFF. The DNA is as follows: TGTGCCAGCAGCCCGGGGGGGGCCGGAGAAATATTTAATGAGCAGTTCTTC.